The 20 T cell receptor beta chains given below trace back to one sample, sequenced in a study of CD8+ T cells in alopecia areata. Regarding treatment: oral pan-JAK inhibitor, 5-10 mg twice daily. Sequencing templates came from extracted RNA that was reverse transcribed into cDNA. This table comes from immunoSEQ multiplex PCR, and its TCRdb copy is limited to in-frame clones, with some not included. In the table there are roughly 98,000 clones, about 64% of which are singletons. This specimen consisted of CD8+ T cells sorted from blood, obtained at week 4, from a patient treated with tofacitinib. The receptor source for this set is a human donor with alopecia areata.

This clone was counted only a few times. The CDR3, as DNA: TGTGCCAGCAGCTTCTCTAGCGGCCACGACAATGAGCAGTTCTTC. Protein: CASSFSSGHDNEQFF. The V gene is TRBV7-2, the J gene TRBJ2-1, with TRBD2 matching over 7 bases. This CDR3 is 15 amino acids long. V lost 3 bases to trimming and J lost 5 bases; unmatched junction nucleotides: 7. The V gene's germline CDR1 is SGHTA and CDR2 FQGNSA.

The rearrangement uses TRBV7-2 and TRBJ1-2, with TRBD1 matching 10 bases. Per the germline V gene, CDR1 is SGHTA and CDR2 is FQGNSA. Trimming at V came to 9 bases and at J to 1 base, leaving 5 bases not matched to a gene. This CDR3 is built from 14 residues. CDR3 region: CASGTGVNNYGYTF. CDR3 DNA sequence: TGTGCCAGTGGGACAGGGGTCAATAACTATGGCTACACCTTC.

V and J are TRBV5-1 and TRBJ1-2; D is perhaps TRBD1 (5 bases). CDR1 and CDR2 from the germline V gene are SGHRS and YFSETQ. This CDR3 has 14 residues. V was cut by 0 bases and J by 6 bases, with 12 bases left in between. CDR3 coding DNA: TGCGCCAGCAGCTTGGATAGGGGTTTCGATGGCTACACCTTC. Translating gives CASSLDRGFDGYTF.

The rearrangement uses TRBV30 and TRBJ1-1, with D uncertain. The CDR3 is 13 amino acids. V lost 8 bases and J 5 bases, leaving 18 bases between the germline ends. The germline CDR1 and CDR2 sequences are GTSNPN and SVGIG (reference sequence). This CDR3 reads CAGLEAPGTEAFF. In nucleotides, the CDR3 is TGTGCCGGCCTTGAGGCTCCTGGAACTGAAGCTTTCTTT.

The chain has TRBV29-1 and TRBJ1-1; D may be TRBD1 (5 bases). This CDR3 contains 16 residues. V gave up 1 base and J gave up 3 bases, with 18 bases separating them. Germline V gene data show CDR1 as SQVTM and CDR2 as ANQGSEA. The CDR3, as DNA: TGCAGCGTTGAAGTGTGGGGGGACCCCTCGGACACTGAAGCTTTCTTT. Its translation is CSVEVWGDPSDTEAFF. The entire variable domain, with the rest obtained from reference TRBV29-1 and TRBJ1-1, is as follows: SAVISQKPSRDICQRGTSLTIQCQVDSQVTMMFWYRQQPGQSLTLIATANQGSEATYESGFVIDKFPISRPNLTFSTLTVSNMSPEDSSIYLCSVEVWGDPSDTEAFFGQGTRLTVV.

A single count supports this clone. One junction end does not reproduce the germline sequence, and a read error may be involved. The rearrangement joins TRBV9 to TRBJ2-1, with 7 bases identical to TRBD2. Per germline, CDR1 SGDLS and CDR2 YYNGEE. This CDR3 spans 15 amino acids. The CDR3 nucleotides read TGTGCCAGCAGTAGGCGGGAGAGCTCCTACAATGAGCAGCTCTTC. Translation: CASSRRESSYNEQLF.

The chain uses TRBV5-1 and TRBJ2-7; 11 nucleotides align to TRBD2. J was trimmed by 3 bases and V by 3 bases; bases with no gene match: 2. The germline gives CDR1 SGHRS, CDR2 YFSETQ. This CDR3 is 14 amino acids long. This CDR3 reads CASSSGTSGYEQYF. The CDR3 coding sequence is TGCGCCAGCAGCTCAGGGACTAGCGGCTACGAGCAGTACTTC.

The V gene is TRBV25-1, the J gene TRBJ2-1; 8 bases fit TRBD2. The CDR3 length is 14 residues. Germline V gene lookup returns CDR1 MGHDK and CDR2 SYGVNS. The trim removed 2 bases at V and 8 bases at J, leaving 5 bases unmatched. CDR3 sequence: CASSERGRIDEQFF. The CDR3 DNA is TGTGCCAGCAGTGAACGCGGGAGGATTGATGAGCAGTTCTTC.

This chain links TRBV6-5 with TRBJ2-2; no clear D. Trimming left V 7 bases short and J 7 bases short, with 10 bases between. This CDR3 has 12 residues. Germline CDR1 and CDR2: MNHEY and SVGAGI. CDR3 nucleotide sequence: TGTGCCAGCACCCCCCTCAACGGGGAGCTGTTTTTT. Translation: CASTPLNGELFF.

This chain joins TRBV9 and TRBJ1-1; D not resolved. V lost 2 bases and J lost 5, with 10 bases in between. CDR1 and CDR2 from the germline V gene are SGDLS and YYNGEE. The CDR3 is 13 residues long. The CDR3 DNA reads TGTGCCAGCAGCGTGGGAGCCTGGACTGAAGCTTTCTTT. As protein: CASSVGAWTEAFF.

The chain uses TRBV28 and TRBJ2-1; no clear D gene. The V end lost 6 bases, the J end lost 6 bases, and 18 bases lay between the germline ends. This CDR3 has 15 residues. Germline values: CDR1 MDHEN, CDR2 SYDVKM. Here the CDR3 reads CASSPPGSAANEQFF. The CDR3 DNA is TGTGCCAGCAGCCCACCCGGTTCGGCCGCCAATGAGCAGTTCTTC.

This chain joins TRBV11-1 and TRBJ1-1; weak D call: TRBD1 (5 bases). This CDR3 region has 14 residues. CDR1 and CDR2 from the germline V gene are SGHAT and FQDESV (reference sequence). V was shortened by 6 bases and J by 6 bases, with 17 bases between the two germline ends. The CDR3 DNA reads as TGTGCCAGCAGGGATTCCGGGACGCCCGCTGAAGCTTTCTTT. Residues: CASRDSGTPAEAFF.

This clone was seen more than once but under ten times. The chain joins TRBV11-2 to TRBJ2-1; D is undetermined. Germline V gene data show CDR1 as SGHAT and CDR2 as FQNNGV. This CDR3 contains 15 residues. With 1 base removed from V and 1 base from J, the gap between germline ends came to 8 bases. The CDR3 region has the DNA TGTGCCAGCAGCTTAGTCCTGGCATCCTACAATGAGCAGTTCTTC. Its protein product is CASSLVLASYNEQFF.

This clone was counted only a few times. As DNA, the CDR3 is TGCGCCAGCAGCTTGGAGAAGTCGGGGATGAACACTGAAGCTTTCTTT. Translation gives CASSLEKSGMNTEAFF. The rearrangement uses TRBV5-1 and TRBJ1-1; D not resolved. Trimming took off 0 bases at V and 0 bases at J, with 12 bases between the two ends. Germline CDR1 reads SGHRS; CDR2 reads YFSETQ. The CDR3 is 16 amino acids.

This sequence joins TRBV9 and TRBJ2-7, with D possibly being TRBD1 or TRBD2 (6 bases each). V was trimmed by 2 bases and J by 5 bases, leaving 17 bases between them. This CDR3 has 15 amino acids. CDR1 is SGDLS, CDR2 YYNGEE, per germline. The CDR3 DNA reads TGTGCCAGCAGCGTGGGTTGGGGGGCACAGGACGAGCAGTACTTC. Encoded protein: CASSVGWGAQDEQYF.

This clone was counted once. V is TRBV27 and J is TRBJ1-2; D perhaps matches TRBD1 (5 bases). CDR1 and CDR2 (germline): MNHEY, SMNVEV (reference sequence). With 6 bases removed from V and 0 bases from J, the gap between germline ends came to 23 bases. This CDR3 is 18 amino acids long. Written as DNA, the CDR3 is TGTGCCAGCAGCCCTTTACGGATGGGACGGGGATCTAACTATGGCTACACCTTC. It yields the protein CASSPLRMGRGSNYGYTF.

The chain employs TRBV29-1 and TRBJ2-5, with D uncertain. The J call may be faulty, since TRBJ2-7 better matches the DNA end. The V gene's germline CDR1 is SQVTM and CDR2 ANQGSEA. CDR3 size: 13 residues. CDR3 sequence (DNA): TGCAGCGTTGAAGAGGTTAGCAGCTACGAGCAGTACTTC. Translating it yields CSVEEVSSYEQYF.

The V call is TRBV7-2, the J call TRBJ2-7; 14 nucleotides line up with TRBD2. Germline CDR1 is SGHTA and CDR2 is FQGNSA. The CDR3 consists of 15 residues. With 5 bases clipped from V and 4 bases from J, the junction kept 4 bases outside the gene matches. CDR3 region: CASSPGLAGGYEQYF. DNA of the CDR3: TGTGCCAGCAGCCCCGGACTAGCGGGAGGTTACGAGCAGTACTTC.

The chain couples TRBV29-1 to TRBJ2-7; a possible D gene is TRBD1 (7 bases). CDR3 length equals 12 residues. V lost 5 bases and J 4 bases, leaving 12 bases between the germline ends. The germline CDR1 and CDR2 sequences are SQVTM and ANQGSEA. CDR3 region: CSVRQGGYEQYF. The CDR3 coding sequence is TGCAGCGTTCGGCAGGGGGGATACGAGCAGTACTTC.

The chain joins TRBV9 to TRBJ2-1; 12 bases match TRBD1. The CDR3 runs 15 residues. The V segment lost 3 bases and the J segment 6 bases; nucleotides outside the gene matches: 4. CDR1 SGDLS and CDR2 YYNGEE come from the germline V gene. CDR3 residues: CASSARDRGPNEQFF. The CDR3 DNA reads TGTGCCAGCAGCGCGCGGGACAGGGGGCCCAATGAGCAGTTCTTC.